This TCR beta chain was profiled in a study of T cell changes during pregnancy in multiple sclerosis. The CDR3 loop spans 14 amino acids. The germline V gene has CDR1 SGHRS and CDR2 YFSETQ. V gave up 5 bases and J gave up 7 bases; unmatched junction bases: 8. Sequencing was performed with immunoSEQ multiplex PCR; in TCRdb, only in-frame clones are kept and a portion is missing. The data contain tens of thousands of clones, more than 80% of them singletons. V and J are TRBV5-1 and TRBJ2-7, with 11 bases lining up with TRBD2. The receptor was derived from a female donor with multiple sclerosis, enrolled in a pregnancy study. This specimen consisted of CD4+ T cells from peripheral blood mononuclear cells, obtained before pregnancy. For the CDR3, the DNA is TGCGCCAGCAGTCCGCTAGCGGGAGGAATGGAGCAGTACTTC. Protein: CASSPLAGGMEQYF.